A few counts support the clone carrying this TCR beta chain. The CDR3 runs to 13 residues. With 6 bases clipped from V and 9 bases from J, the junction kept 3 bases outside the gene matches. Germline V gene data show CDR1 as MNHEY and CDR2 as SMNVEV (reference sequence). This sample was taken from a study of T cells in Graves' hyperthyroidism and ophthalmopathy. Across the whole study: It was at initial diagnosis, before any treatment, that peripheral blood was collected.

About 10 ml of fresh peripheral blood supplied the PBMCs. TCR beta CDR3 regions were amplified from RNA transcripts. Researchers ran a first-round RT-PCR on the TCR CDR3 using the HTBI primer set. One entry per CDR3 protein results from TCRdb running MiXCR on the multiplex PCR reads. The sample lists about 640,000 distinct CDR3 sequences, under 25% occurring once. The chain has TRBV27 and TRBJ2-2; 11 bases line up with TRBD2. The sequenced sample was blood. This TCR was sampled from a man aged 25-45 years with Graves' ophthalmopathy. CDR3 residues: CASRLAGDRELFF. DNA of the CDR3: TGTGCCAGCAGACTAGCGGGAGACCGGGAGCTGTTTTTT.